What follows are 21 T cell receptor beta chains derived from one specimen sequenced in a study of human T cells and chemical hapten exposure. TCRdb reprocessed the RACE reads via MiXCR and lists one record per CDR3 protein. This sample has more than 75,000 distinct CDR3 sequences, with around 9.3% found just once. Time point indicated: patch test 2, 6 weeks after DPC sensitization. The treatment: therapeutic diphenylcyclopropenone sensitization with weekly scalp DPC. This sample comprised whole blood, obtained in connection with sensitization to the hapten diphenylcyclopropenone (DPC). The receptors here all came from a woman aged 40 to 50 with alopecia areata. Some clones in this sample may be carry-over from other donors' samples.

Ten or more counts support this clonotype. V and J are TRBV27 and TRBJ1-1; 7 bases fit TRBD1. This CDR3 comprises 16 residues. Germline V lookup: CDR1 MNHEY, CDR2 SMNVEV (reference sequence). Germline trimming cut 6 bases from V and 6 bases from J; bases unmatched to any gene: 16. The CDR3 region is CASSKPNRGPAAEAFF. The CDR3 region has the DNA TGTGCCAGCAGCAAACCCAACAGGGGCCCGGCCGCTGAAGCTTTCTTT.

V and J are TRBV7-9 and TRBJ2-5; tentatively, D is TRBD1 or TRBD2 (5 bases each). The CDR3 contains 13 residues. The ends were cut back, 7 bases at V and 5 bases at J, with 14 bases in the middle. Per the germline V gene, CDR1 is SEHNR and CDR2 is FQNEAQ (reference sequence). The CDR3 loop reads CASTVGVAETQYF. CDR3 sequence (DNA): TGTGCCAGCACCGTAGGGGTAGCGGAGACCCAGTACTTC. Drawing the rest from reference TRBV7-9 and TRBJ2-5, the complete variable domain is DTGVSQNPRHKITKRGQNVTFRCDPISEHNRLYWYRQTLGQGPEFLTYFQNEAQLEKSRLLSDRFSAERPKGSFSTLEIQRTEQGDSAMYLCASTVGVAETQYFGPGTRLLVL.

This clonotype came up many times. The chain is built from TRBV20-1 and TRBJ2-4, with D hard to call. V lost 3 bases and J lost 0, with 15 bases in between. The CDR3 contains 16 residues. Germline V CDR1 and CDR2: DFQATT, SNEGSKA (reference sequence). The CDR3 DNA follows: TGCAGTGCTAGTCCATCTAACACCCTAGCCAAAAACATTCAGTACTTC. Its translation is CSASPSNTLAKNIQYF.

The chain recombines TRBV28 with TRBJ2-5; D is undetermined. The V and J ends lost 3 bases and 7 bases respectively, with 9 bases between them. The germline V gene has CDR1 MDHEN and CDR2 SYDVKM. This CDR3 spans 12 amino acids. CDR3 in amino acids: CASSFAVGTQYF. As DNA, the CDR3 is TGTGCCAGCAGTTTCGCCGTAGGGACCCAGTACTTC.

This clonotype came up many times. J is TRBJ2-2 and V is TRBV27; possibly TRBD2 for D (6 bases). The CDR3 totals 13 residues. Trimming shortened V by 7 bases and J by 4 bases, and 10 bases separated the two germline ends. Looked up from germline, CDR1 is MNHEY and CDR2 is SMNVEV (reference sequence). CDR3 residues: CASTHGGTGELFF. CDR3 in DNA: TGTGCCAGCACGCACGGGGGCACCGGGGAGCTGTTTTTT.

The CDR3 sequence is CSAGGQGASTDTQYF. The CDR3 DNA sequence: TGCAGTGCTGGGGGACAGGGGGCTAGCACAGATACGCAGTATTTT. This chain joins TRBV20-1 and TRBJ2-3; TRBD1 matches at 12 bases. The CDR3 has 15 amino acids. Germline V gene data show CDR1 as DFQATT and CDR2 as SNEGSKA (reference sequence). The V segment lost 5 bases and the J segment 0 bases; nucleotides outside the gene matches: 3.

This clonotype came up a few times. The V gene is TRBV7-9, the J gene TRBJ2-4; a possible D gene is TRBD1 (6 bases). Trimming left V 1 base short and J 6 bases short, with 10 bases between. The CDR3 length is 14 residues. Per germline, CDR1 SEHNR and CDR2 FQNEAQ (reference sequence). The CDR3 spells CASSLVYRANIQYF. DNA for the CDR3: TGTGCCAGCAGCTTAGTCTACAGGGCAAACATTCAGTACTTC.

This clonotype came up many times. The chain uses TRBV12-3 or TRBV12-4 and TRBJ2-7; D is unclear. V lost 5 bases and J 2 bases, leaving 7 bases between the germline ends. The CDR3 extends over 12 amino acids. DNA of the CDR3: TGTGCCAGCAGTCCAACCGCCTACGAGCAGTACTTC. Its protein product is CASSPTAYEQYF.

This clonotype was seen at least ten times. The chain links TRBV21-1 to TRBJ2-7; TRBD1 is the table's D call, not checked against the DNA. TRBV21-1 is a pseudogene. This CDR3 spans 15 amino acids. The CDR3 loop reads CASSPGALKSSEQYF. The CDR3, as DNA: TGTGCCAGCAGCCCCGGGGCTCTCAAAAGCTCCGAGCAGTACTTC.

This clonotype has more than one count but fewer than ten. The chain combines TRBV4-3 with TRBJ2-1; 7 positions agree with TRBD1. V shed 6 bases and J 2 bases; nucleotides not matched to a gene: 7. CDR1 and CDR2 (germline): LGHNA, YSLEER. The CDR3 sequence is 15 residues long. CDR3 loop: CASSLDRVPYNEQFF. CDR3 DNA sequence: TGCGCCAGCAGTCTTGACAGGGTCCCCTACAATGAGCAGTTCTTC.

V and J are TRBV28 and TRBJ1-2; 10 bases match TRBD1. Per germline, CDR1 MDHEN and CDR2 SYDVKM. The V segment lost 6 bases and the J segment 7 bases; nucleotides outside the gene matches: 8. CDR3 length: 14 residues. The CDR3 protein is CASRSGQGESGYTF. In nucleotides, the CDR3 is TGTGCCAGCAGATCCGGACAGGGGGAATCTGGCTACACCTTC.

The CDR3 here is CATSNPNSPLHF. The CDR3 bases are TGTGCCACCAGCAACCCGAATTCACCCCTCCACTTT. The chain links TRBV15 to TRBJ1-6, with D unclear. There are 12 residues in the CDR3. The V and J ends lost 4 bases and 7 bases respectively, with 5 bases between them. Germline V gives CDR1 LNHNV, CDR2 YYDKDF (reference sequence).

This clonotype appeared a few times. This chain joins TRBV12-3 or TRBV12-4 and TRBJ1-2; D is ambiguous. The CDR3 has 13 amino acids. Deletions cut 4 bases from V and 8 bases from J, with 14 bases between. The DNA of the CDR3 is TGTGCCAGCAGTTCCCCGGAGCTTCTGGGCTACACCTTC. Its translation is CASSSPELLGYTF.

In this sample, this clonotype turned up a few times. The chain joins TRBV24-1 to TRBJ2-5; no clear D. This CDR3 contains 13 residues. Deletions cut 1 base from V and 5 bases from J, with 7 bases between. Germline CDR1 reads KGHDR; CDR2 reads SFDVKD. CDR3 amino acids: CATSDLDRETQYF. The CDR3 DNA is TGTGCCACCAGTGATTTAGATCGGGAGACCCAGTACTTC.

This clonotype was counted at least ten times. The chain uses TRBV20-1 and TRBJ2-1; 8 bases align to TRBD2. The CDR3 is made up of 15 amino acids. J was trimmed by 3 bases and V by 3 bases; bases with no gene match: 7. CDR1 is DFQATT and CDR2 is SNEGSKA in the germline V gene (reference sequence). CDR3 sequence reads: CSASSGSGVYNEQFF. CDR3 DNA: TGCAGTGCTAGCAGCGGGAGCGGAGTCTACAATGAGCAGTTCTTC.

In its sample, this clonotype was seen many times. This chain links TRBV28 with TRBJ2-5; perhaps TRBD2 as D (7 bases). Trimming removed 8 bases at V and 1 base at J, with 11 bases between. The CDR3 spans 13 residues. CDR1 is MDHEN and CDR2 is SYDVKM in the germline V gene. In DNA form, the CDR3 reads TGTGCCAGCCTGGGAGGGGGCCAAGAGACCCAGTACTTC. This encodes CASLGGGQETQYF.

The CDR3 DNA is TGTGCCAGCAGCCCGACGCCCACAGAGACCCAGTACTTC. It yields the protein CASSPTPTETQYF. V is TRBV7-9 and J is TRBJ2-5; D remains unclear. The V gene's germline CDR1 is SEHNR and CDR2 FQNEAQ (reference sequence). This CDR3 has 13 residues. With 5 bases removed from V and 4 bases from J, the gap between germline ends came to 11 bases. Filled out from reference TRBV7-9 and TRBJ2-5, the complete variable domain reads DTGVSQNPRHKITKRGQNVTFRCDPISEHNRLYWYRQTLGQGPEFLTYFQNEAQLEKSRLLSDRFSAERPKGSFSTLEIQRTEQGDSAMYLCASSPTPTETQYFGPGTRLLVL.

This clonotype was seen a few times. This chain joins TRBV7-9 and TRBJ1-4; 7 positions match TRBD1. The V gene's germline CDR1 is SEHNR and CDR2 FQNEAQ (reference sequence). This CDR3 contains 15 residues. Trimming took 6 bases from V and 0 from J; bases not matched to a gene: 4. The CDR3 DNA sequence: TGTGCCAGCAGACATCAGGGGGCAACTAATGAAAAACTGTTTTTT. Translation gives CASRHQGATNEKLFF. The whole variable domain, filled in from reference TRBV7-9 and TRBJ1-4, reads DTGVSQNPRHKITKRGQNVTFRCDPISEHNRLYWYRQTLGQGPEFLTYFQNEAQLEKSRLLSDRFSAERPKGSFSTLEIQRTEQGDSAMYLCASRHQGATNEKLFFGSGTQLSVL.

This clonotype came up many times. The CDR3: CSASLAGGYEQYF. In nucleotides, the CDR3 is TGCAGTGCTAGCCTAGCGGGAGGCTACGAGCAGTACTTC. The V gene is TRBV20-1, the J gene TRBJ2-7; 11 bases line up with TRBD2. The CDR3 is made up of 13 amino acids. Germline V gene sequence: CDR1 DFQATT, CDR2 SNEGSKA (reference sequence). Trimming removed 3 bases from V and 3 bases from J; junction bases left unmatched: 1.

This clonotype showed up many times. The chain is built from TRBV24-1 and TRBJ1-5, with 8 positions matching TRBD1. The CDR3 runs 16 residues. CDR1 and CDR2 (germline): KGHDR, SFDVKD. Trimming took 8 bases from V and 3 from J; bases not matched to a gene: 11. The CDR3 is CATTLDRGGFNQPQHF. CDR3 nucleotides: TGTGCCACCACCCTTGACAGGGGAGGTTTCAATCAGCCCCAGCATTTT.

This CDR3 reads CASSPPRGRGQETQYF. In nucleotides, the CDR3 is TGTGCCAGCAGTCCCCCCCGGGGCAGGGGGCAAGAGACCCAGTACTTC. V usage is TRBV28 and J usage is TRBJ2-5, with 7 bases that match TRBD1. Germline V CDR1 and CDR2: MDHEN, SYDVKM. The CDR3 spans 16 residues. V shed 5 bases, J shed 2 bases, and the junction held 11 bases outside the gene matches.